Listed here are 10 T cell receptor beta chains from one sample, sequenced in a study of cytomegalovirus exposure and HLA in healthy donors. The study ran its PCR with 60 Vbeta and 13 Jbeta primers. Only in-frame clones appear in the TCRdb table, and some are missing; sequencing was by immunoSEQ multiplex PCR. Its table records roughly 110,000 clones. The sequencing sample was made of PBMCs. These receptors were obtained from a man between 25 and 39 years old in good health and CMV-seronegative.

V is TRBV11-3 and J is TRBJ2-1; TRBD2 might be the D (5 bases). The length of the CDR3 is 13 residues. Trimming cost V 3 bases and J 4 bases, with 7 bases left between them. CDR1 and CDR2 (germline): SGHNT, YENEEA. CDR3: CASSLDSYNEQFF. CDR3 in DNA: TGTGCCAGCAGCTTGGACTCGTACAATGAGCAGTTCTTC. Based on the CDR3 plus reference TRBV11-3 and TRBJ2-1, the full variable domain is EAGVVQSPRYKIIEKKQPVAFWCNPISGHNTLYWYLQNLGQGPELLIRYENEEAVDDSQLPKDRFSAERLKGVDSTLKIQPAELGDSAVYLCASSLDSYNEQFFGPGTRLTVL.

The chain is built from TRBV7-8 and TRBJ2-6; D is uncertain. The germline gives CDR1 SGHVS, CDR2 FQNEAQ. V lost 5 bases and J 2 bases, leaving 13 bases between the germline ends. The CDR3 is 16 amino acids. CDR3 amino acids: CASSPLEVAGANVLTF. The CDR3 nucleotides are TGTGCCAGCAGCCCTCTTGAGGTAGCTGGGGCCAACGTCCTGACTTTC.

The chain couples TRBV5-5 to TRBJ1-6; TRBD1 matches 7 bases. CDR3 length: 15 amino acids. Germline V gives CDR1 SGHKS, CDR2 YYEKEE (reference sequence). J lost 8 bases, V lost 0 bases, and 5 bases had no gene match. The CDR3 nucleotides read TGTGCCAGCAGCTTGGCCGGGACAGACTATTCACCCCTCCACTTT. It specifies CASSLAGTDYSPLHF.

The chain uses TRBV2 and TRBJ2-1; D is possibly TRBD2 (6 bases). V lost 3 bases, J lost 10 bases, and 13 bases lay in between. Germline lookup yields CDR1 SNHLY and CDR2 FYNNEI. CDR3 size: 13 residues. In DNA form, the CDR3 reads TGTGCCAGCAGTGATCGCGGGGCCGGCGAGCAGTTCTTC. Translation gives CASSDRGAGEQFF.

V gene TRBV4-1 combines with J gene TRBJ1-6; D perhaps matches TRBD1 (6 bases). The germline V gene encodes CDR1 MGHRA and CDR2 YSYEKL. The CDR3 runs to 15 residues. The V gene lost 0 bases and the J gene lost 8 bases, with 11 bases spanning the gap. The CDR3 DNA sequence: TGCGCCAGCAGCCAAGATGAACAGGGCGATTCACCCCTCCACTTT. As protein: CASSQDEQGDSPLHF.

The CDR3 sequence is CASGLTENTEAFF. The CDR3 DNA is TGTGCCAGCGGCCTCACCGAGAACACTGAAGCTTTCTTT. This rearrangement joins TRBV2 to TRBJ1-1; D remains unclear. The CDR3 spans 13 residues. From germline, CDR1 is SNHLY and CDR2 FYNNEI. V was clipped by 8 bases and J by 1 base, with 11 bases between them.

The chain couples TRBV2 to TRBJ2-6; 7 nucleotides agree with TRBD2. Germline V lookup: CDR1 SNHLY, CDR2 FYNNEI. This CDR3 is 16 amino acids long. J was trimmed by 0 bases and V by 5 bases; bases with no gene match: 4. For the CDR3, the DNA is TGTGCCAGCAGTTGGGGGGGAAACTCTGGGGCCAACGTCCTGACTTTC. Protein sequence: CASSWGGNSGANVLTF.

The V call is TRBV15, the J call TRBJ1-5; a possible D gene is TRBD1 (6 bases). Germline CDR1 reads LNHNV; CDR2 reads YYDKDF (reference sequence). The CDR3 has 19 residues. Between the trimmed V and J ends, which lost 3 bases and 0 bases, there was a span of 21 bases. CDR3 bases: TGTGCCACCAGCAGGGGGGCAAGGACTGATCCTTTTAGCAATCAGCCCCAGCATTTT. Translated, it gives CATSRGARTDPFSNQPQHF.

This chain connects TRBV5-1 to TRBJ1-4, with 10 nucleotides matching TRBD1. V lost 4 bases to trimming and J lost 12 bases; unmatched junction nucleotides: 9. The CDR3 covers 14 residues. The V gene's germline CDR1 is SGHRS and CDR2 YFSETQ. CDR3: CASSLRDRGQELFF. In DNA, the CDR3 is TGCGCCAGCAGCCTACGAGACAGGGGGCAAGAACTGTTTTTT.

The V call is TRBV6-5, the J call TRBJ2-2, with D possibly being TRBD1 (6 bases). CDR1 is MNHEY, CDR2 SVGAGI, per germline. CDR3 length: 16 amino acids. Trimming shortened V by 0 bases and J by 3 bases, and 11 bases separated the two germline ends. CDR3 amino acids: CASSYSSRGHTGELFF. The DNA for the CDR3 is TGTGCCAGCAGTTACTCGAGCAGGGGTCACACCGGGGAGCTGTTTTTT.